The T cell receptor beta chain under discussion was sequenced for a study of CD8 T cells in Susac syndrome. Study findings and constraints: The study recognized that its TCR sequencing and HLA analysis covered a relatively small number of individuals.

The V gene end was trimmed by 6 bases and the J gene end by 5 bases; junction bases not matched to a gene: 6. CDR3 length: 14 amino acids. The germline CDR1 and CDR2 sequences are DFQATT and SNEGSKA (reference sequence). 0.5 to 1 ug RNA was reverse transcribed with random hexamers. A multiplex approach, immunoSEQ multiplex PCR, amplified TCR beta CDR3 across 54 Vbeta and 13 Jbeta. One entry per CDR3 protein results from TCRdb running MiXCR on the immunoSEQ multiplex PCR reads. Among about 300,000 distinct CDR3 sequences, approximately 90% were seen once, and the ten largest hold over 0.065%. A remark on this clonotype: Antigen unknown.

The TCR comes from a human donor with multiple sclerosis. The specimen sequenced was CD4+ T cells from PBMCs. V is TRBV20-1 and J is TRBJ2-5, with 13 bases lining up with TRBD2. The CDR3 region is CSAPGLAGTETQYF. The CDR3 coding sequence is TGCAGTGCCCCGGGACTAGCGGGGACTGAGACCCAGTACTTC.